The rows below give T cell receptor beta chains drawn from one sample of a study of cytomegalovirus exposure and HLA in healthy donors. Clones were read by immunoSEQ multiplex PCR, and TCRdb kept only the in-frame ones, dropping some. The table includes fewer than 25,000 clones, roughly 80% detected once. The specimen was PBMCs. Receptors originate from a human donor in good health. Both conserved end residues are part of each CDR3.

v_call: TRBV6-1; j_call: TRBJ2-3; cdr3_aa: CASSEAGGLLTDTQYF
v_call: TRBV4-2; j_call: TRBJ2-5; cdr3_aa: CASSTKGARESGGLQRTQYF
v_call: TRBV7-2; j_call: TRBJ1-3; cdr3_aa: CASSSQGVHGNTIYF
v_call: TRBV5-1; j_call: TRBJ1-5; cdr3_aa: CDLTRGGLRGQPQHF
v_call: TRBV29-1; j_call: TRBJ2-7; cdr3_aa: CSASGTFYEQYF
v_call: TRBV29-1; j_call: TRBJ2-1; cdr3_aa: CSVEDTGGSSYNEQFF
v_call: TRBV6-1; j_call: TRBJ1-6; cdr3_aa: CASSELGGYNSPLHF
v_call: TRBV6-5; j_call: TRBJ2-7; cdr3_aa: CASRPRAGWHEQYF
v_call: TRBV11-2; j_call: TRBJ1-1; cdr3_aa: CASSPGENTEAFF
v_call: TRBV30; j_call: TRBJ2-3; cdr3_aa: CAWRGGAEHQDTQYF
v_call: TRBV19; j_call: TRBJ2-1; cdr3_aa: CASSITGGNEQFF
v_call: TRBV19; j_call: TRBJ2-3; cdr3_aa: CASRQGLDTQYF
v_call: TRBV25-1; j_call: NA; cdr3_aa: CASSELSGPHYEQYF
v_call: TRBV7-6; j_call: TRBJ2-7; cdr3_aa: CASSLAGGGSVEQYF
v_call: TRBV6-1; j_call: TRBJ1-1; cdr3_aa: CASNRQGSTEAFF
v_call: TRBV6-1; j_call: TRBJ2-1; cdr3_aa: CASSEGRVAASEQFF
v_call: TRBV27; j_call: TRBJ2-1; cdr3_aa: CASKGQAGADEQFF
v_call: TRBV2; j_call: TRBJ1-6; cdr3_aa: CASSRDRGSPLHF
v_call: TRBV25-1; j_call: TRBJ2-1; cdr3_aa: CASSSPGLAFNEQFF
v_call: TRBV4-2; j_call: TRBJ1-3; cdr3_aa: CASSQKQGSGNTIYF
v_call: TRBV4-1; j_call: TRBJ2-7; cdr3_aa: CASSRPGTSVQYF
v_call: TRBV30; j_call: TRBJ1-6; cdr3_aa: CAWGGSSSPLHF